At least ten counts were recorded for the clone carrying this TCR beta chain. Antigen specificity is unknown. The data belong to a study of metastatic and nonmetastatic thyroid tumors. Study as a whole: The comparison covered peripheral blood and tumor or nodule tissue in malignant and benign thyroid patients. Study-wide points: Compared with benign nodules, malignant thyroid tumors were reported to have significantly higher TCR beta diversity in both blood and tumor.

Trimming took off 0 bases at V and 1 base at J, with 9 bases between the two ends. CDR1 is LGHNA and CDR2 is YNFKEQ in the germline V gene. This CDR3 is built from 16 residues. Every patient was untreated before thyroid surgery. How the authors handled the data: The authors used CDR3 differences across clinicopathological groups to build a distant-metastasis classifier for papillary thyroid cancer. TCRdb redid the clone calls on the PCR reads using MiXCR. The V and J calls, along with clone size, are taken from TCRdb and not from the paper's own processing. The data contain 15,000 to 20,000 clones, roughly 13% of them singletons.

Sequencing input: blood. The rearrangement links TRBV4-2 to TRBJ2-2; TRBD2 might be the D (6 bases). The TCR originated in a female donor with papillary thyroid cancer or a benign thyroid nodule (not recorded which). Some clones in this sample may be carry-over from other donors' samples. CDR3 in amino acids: CASSQEGRENTGELFF. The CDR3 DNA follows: TGTGCCAGCAGCCAAGAAGGGCGGGAGAACACCGGGGAGCTGTTTTTT.